These 26 T cell receptor beta chains share one sample of origin, sequenced in a study of cytomegalovirus exposure and HLA in healthy donors. Method: immunoSEQ multiplex PCR; TCRdb's copy keeps in-frame clones and lacks some. The profile shows some 180,000 clones, roughly nine tenths of them singletons. The sample taken for sequencing was PBMCs. The receptors shown here come from a young man in good health and CMV-seropositive.

This clone was picked up one time. The gene calls are TRBV5-6 and TRBJ2-3; no reliable D call. The CDR3 is 13 residues long. CDR1 SGHDT and CDR2 YYEEEE come from the germline V gene. Trimming removed 5 bases from V and 5 bases from J, with 12 bases in between. In DNA form, the CDR3 reads TGTGCCAGCAGGAAGTGGGGTGAAGATACGCAGTATTTT. Encoded protein: CASRKWGEDTQYF.

The rearrangement joins TRBV2 to TRBJ2-3; 9 bases map to TRBD2. The ends lost 7 bases at V and 0 bases at J; junction bases unmatched: 5. The CDR3 loop spans 15 amino acids. Per germline, CDR1 SNHLY and CDR2 FYNNEI. The CDR3 spells CASIVAGESTDTQYF. The CDR3 DNA is TGTGCCAGCATCGTAGCGGGGGAGAGCACAGATACGCAGTATTTT. Full variable domain (outside the CDR3, taken from reference TRBV2 and TRBJ2-3): EPEVTQTPSHQVTQMGQEVILRCVPISNHLYFYWYRQILGQKVEFLVSFYNNEISEKSEIFDDQFSVERPDGSNFTLKIRSTKLEDSAMYFCASIVAGESTDTQYFGPGTRLTVL.

J is TRBJ2-5 and V is TRBV15; no definite D call. Trimming took 0 bases from V and 7 from J, leaving 12 bases between them. This CDR3 contains 14 residues. Germline CDR1 is LNHNV and CDR2 is YYDKDF (reference sequence). The CDR3 DNA reads as TGTGCCACCAGCAGAGATAGGGCCCTTGGGACCCAGTACTTC. The encoded protein is CATSRDRALGTQYF.

This sequence joins TRBV4-3 and TRBJ2-5; possibly TRBD2 for D (6 bases). Trimming removed 0 bases at V and 5 bases at J, with 16 bases between. The germline V gene encodes CDR1 LGHNA and CDR2 YSLEER. The CDR3 runs 16 residues. CDR3 loop: CASSQDPRLGRETQYF. The CDR3 DNA sequence: TGCGCCAGCAGCCAAGATCCCCGGTTGGGGAGGGAGACCCAGTACTTC.

The chain combines TRBV5-1 with TRBJ1-4; TRBD1 matches 7 bases. The ends lost 4 bases at V and 8 bases at J; junction bases unmatched: 8. This CDR3 spans 14 amino acids. CDR1 is SGHRS and CDR2 is YFSETQ in the germline V gene. In DNA form, the CDR3 reads TGCGCCAGCAGCACCAGACAGGGTGGGGAAAAACTGTTTTTT. Amino acids: CASSTRQGGEKLFF.

The chain carries TRBV7-2 and TRBJ2-3; 8 bases fit TRBD2. Germline CDR1 SGHTA, CDR2 FQGNSA. The CDR3 sequence is 16 residues long. V shed 5 bases, J shed 8 bases, and the junction held 15 bases outside the gene matches. This CDR3 is CASSTAGSGGRGTQYF. CDR3 coding DNA: TGTGCCAGCAGCACAGCTGGGAGCGGGGGCCGGGGTACGCAGTATTTT.

The chain employs TRBV5-4 and TRBJ1-1, with D uncertain. This CDR3 region has 13 residues. V lost 2 bases and J lost 1, with 6 bases in between. Germline values: CDR1 SGHNT, CDR2 YYREEE (reference sequence). CDR3 DNA sequence: TGTGCCAGCAGCTTCGAGGCGAACACTGAAGCTTTCTTT. This codes for CASSFEANTEAFF.

This rearrangement joins TRBV11-3 to TRBJ2-3; TRBD1 matches 8 bases. Germline CDR1 SGHNT, CDR2 YENEEA. The CDR3 runs 15 residues. Trimming at V came to 2 bases and at J to 3 bases, leaving 4 bases not matched to a gene. The CDR3 loop reads CASSLTTGETDTQYF. The CDR3 DNA reads as TGTGCCAGCAGCTTAACGACAGGGGAGACAGATACGCAGTATTTT.

The chain combines TRBV29-1 with TRBJ1-1; D not resolved. Trimming shortened V by 6 bases and J by 3 bases, and 8 bases separated the two germline ends. CDR1 is SQVTM, CDR2 ANQGSEA, per germline. The CDR3 is made up of 11 amino acids. The CDR3 bases are TGCAGCGTCGGAAGCGACACTGAAGCTTTCTTT. Its protein product is CSVGSDTEAFF. The full variable domain, in which reference TRBV29-1 and TRBJ1-1 provide the parts outside the CDR3, is SAVISQKPSRDICQRGTSLTIQCQVDSQVTMMFWYRQQPGQSLTLIATANQGSEATYESGFVIDKFPISRPNLTFSTLTVSNMSPEDSSIYLCSVGSDTEAFFGQGTRLTVV.

This clone turned up a few times. The CDR3: CASSPRGDYEQYF. CDR3 DNA: TGTGCCAGCAGCCCCCGGGGGGACTACGAGCAGTACTTC. The genes are TRBV11-2 and TRBJ2-7; 7 nucleotides match TRBD2. Germline V lookup: CDR1 SGHAT, CDR2 FQNNGV. This CDR3 region has 13 residues. The junction had 4 bases not matched to a gene; V was cut back by 5 bases and J by 3 bases.

The chain combines TRBV7-2 with TRBJ1-2; a possible D gene is TRBD1 (5 bases). Trimming removed 5 bases at V and 7 bases at J, with 17 bases between. The CDR3 extends over 14 amino acids. CDR1 and CDR2 from the germline V gene are SGHTA and FQGNSA. Written as DNA, the CDR3 is TGTGCCAGCAGCCCCCAAGGGGACGGTTTTGGCTACACCTTC. Amino acid sequence: CASSPQGDGFGYTF.

The genes are TRBV7-3 and TRBJ2-2; D is ambiguous. The CDR3 runs to 15 residues. Looked up from germline, CDR1 is SGHTA and CDR2 is FQGTGA. The ends were cut back, 2 bases at V and 2 bases at J, with 9 bases in the middle. The CDR3 loop reads CASSLFAGNTGELFF. The CDR3 DNA follows: TGTGCCAGCAGCTTATTCGCCGGAAACACCGGGGAGCTGTTTTTT.

This clone has just one count. V usage is TRBV2 and J usage is TRBJ2-7; no definite D call. This CDR3 has 14 residues. Trimming stripped 4 bases from V and 3 bases from J, with 13 bases between. Germline V lookup: CDR1 SNHLY, CDR2 FYNNEI. CDR3 protein: CASSGSVSYYEQYF. The CDR3 DNA reads as TGTGCCAGCAGTGGATCAGTCTCTTACTACGAGCAGTACTTC. Based on the CDR3 plus reference TRBV2 and TRBJ2-7, the full variable domain is EPEVTQTPSHQVTQMGQEVILRCVPISNHLYFYWYRQILGQKVEFLVSFYNNEISEKSEIFDDQFSVERPDGSNFTLKIRSTKLEDSAMYFCASSGSVSYYEQYFGPGTRLTVT.

This sequence joins TRBV2 and TRBJ2-7; no definite D call. The CDR3 runs to 11 residues. Germline CDR1 SNHLY, CDR2 FYNNEI. Trimming took off 7 bases at V and 4 bases at J, with 8 bases between the two ends. The CDR3 DNA reads TGTGCCAGCATCGAGAGTTACGAGCAGTACTTC. Amino acids: CASIESYEQYF.

CDR3 protein: CASSEQGTGLYEQYF. The DNA for the CDR3 is TGTGCCAGCTCGGAACAAGGGACAGGGCTATACGAGCAGTACTTC. The V call is TRBV18, the J call TRBJ2-7, with TRBD1 identical over 9 bases. The V gene end was trimmed by 6 bases and the J gene end by 4 bases; junction bases not matched to a gene: 10. CDR1 is KGHSH and CDR2 is LQKENI in the germline V gene. The CDR3 length is 15 residues.

The chain recombines TRBV18 with TRBJ2-7, with D tentatively TRBD2 (5 bases). Germline V gene data show CDR1 as KGHSH and CDR2 as LQKENI. The CDR3 loop spans 12 amino acids. V was shortened by 1 base and J by 5 bases, with 6 bases between the two germline ends. The CDR3 DNA sequence: TGTGCCAGCTCACCACGTAGCGACGAGCAGTACTTC. Translated: CASSPRSDEQYF.

This chain links TRBV19 with TRBJ2-1; TRBD2 matches 7 bases. This CDR3 spans 16 amino acids. Trimming cost V 0 bases and J 10 bases; bases outside gene matches: 12. The germline CDR1 and CDR2 sequences are LNHDA and SQIVND (reference sequence). CDR3 DNA: TGTGCCAGTAGTATAGACCGGGACTACCTCCCATCGGAGCAGTTCTTC. Its translation: CASSIDRDYLPSEQFF.

This clone was observed once. V and J are TRBV18 and TRBJ1-4; 10 bases line up with TRBD1. This CDR3 contains 16 residues. J lost 6 bases, V lost 5 bases, and 9 bases had no gene match. From germline, CDR1 is KGHSH and CDR2 LQKENI. The CDR3 region has the DNA TGTGCCAGCTCATCAATTTCCGGGACAGGGGATGAAAAACTGTTTTTT. Protein: CASSSISGTGDEKLFF.

The chain links TRBV7-6 to TRBJ1-3, with no clear D. Germline CDR1 reads SGHVS; CDR2 reads FNYEAQ. The CDR3 runs to 15 residues. Trimming pared 1 base from V and 4 bases from J, leaving 11 bases between. The chain's CDR3 is CASSLDRDAGNTIYF. For the CDR3, the DNA is TGTGCCAGCAGCTTAGACCGAGACGCAGGAAACACCATATATTTT.

V and J are TRBV5-1 and TRBJ2-1; 14 bases map to TRBD2. Trimming at V came to 4 bases and at J to 10 bases, leaving 7 bases not matched to a gene. Germline CDR1 reads SGHRS; CDR2 reads YFSETQ. The CDR3 totals 15 residues. The CDR3 DNA follows: TGCGCCAGCAGCAGGGGACTAGCGGGAGAAAGGGAGCAGTTCTTC. Translating it yields CASSRGLAGEREQFF.

The chain joins TRBV5-8 to TRBJ2-5; D uncertain. This CDR3 has 13 residues. V was clipped by 2 bases and J by 2 bases, with 7 bases between them. CDR1 is SGHTS and CDR2 is YDEGEE in the germline V gene. CDR3 DNA: TGTGCCAGCAGCTTTTATAGTCAAGAGACCCAGTACTTC. It is translated as CASSFYSQETQYF. The full variable domain, in which reference TRBV5-8 and TRBJ2-5 provide the parts outside the CDR3, is EAGVTQSPTHLIKTRGQQATLRCSPISGHTSVYWYQQALGLGLQFLLWYDEGEERNRGNFPPRFSGRQFPNYSSELNVNALELEDSALYLCASSFYSQETQYFGPGTRLLVL.

This chain connects TRBV4-3 to TRBJ2-7, with a weak D call TRBD2 (6 bases). Germline V gives CDR1 LGHNA, CDR2 YSLEER. The CDR3 has 17 residues. V shed 1 base and J shed 1 base, with 17 bases lying between them. CDR3 DNA: TGCGCCAGCAGCCAAGTCCATCTGGGGGGTTTTTCCTACGAGCAGTACTTC. Residues: CASSQVHLGGFSYEQYF.

The chain links TRBV7-2 to TRBJ1-2; no clear D gene. CDR3 length: 13 amino acids. Per the germline V gene, CDR1 is SGHTA and CDR2 is FQGNSA. The ends were cut back, 1 base at V and 8 bases at J, with 11 bases in the middle. The CDR3 nucleotides are TGTGCCAGCAGCTTAGAAGGGTTGAAAGGCTACACCTTC. Its translation: CASSLEGLKGYTF.

V usage is TRBV30 and J usage is TRBJ1-6; tentatively, D is TRBD1 (6 bases). CDR1 is GTSNPN, CDR2 SVGIG, per germline (reference sequence). V was cut by 8 bases and J by 7 bases, with 18 bases left in between. CDR3 length: 14 amino acids. The CDR3 sequence: CAGRGDFGNSPLHF. In nucleotides, the CDR3 is TGTGCCGGCAGGGGAGACTTTGGGAATTCACCCCTCCACTTT.

This clone was counted a single time. V is TRBV5-6 and J is TRBJ2-2; TRBD1 is a possible D gene (6 bases). Germline CDR1 is SGHDT and CDR2 is YYEEEE. The length of the CDR3 is 16 residues. The V end lost 0 bases, the J end lost 5 bases, and 14 bases lay between the germline ends. The chain's CDR3 is CASSLAVTGRTGELFF. The DNA for the CDR3 is TGTGCCAGCAGCTTGGCGGTTACAGGGCGGACCGGGGAGCTGTTTTTT.

The chain couples TRBV10-3 to TRBJ2-3, with unresolved D. The CDR3 extends over 14 amino acids. Trimming stripped 5 bases from V and 4 bases from J, with 13 bases between. CDR1 and CDR2 (germline): ENHRY, SYGVKD. For the CDR3, the DNA is TGTGCCATCAGTCTCAACGGCGGCGCAGATACGCAGTATTTT. Encoded protein: CAISLNGGADTQYF.